This T cell receptor beta chain originates from a study of T cell repertoires in cytomegalovirus infection. In the study overall: Used in the study were CMV epitopes, some recently identified and HLA-C-restricted, others well-studied and HLA-B-restricted. Through public TCR beta signatures, both CMV infection and matching HLA type were indicated.

This clonotype has ten or more counts. The antigen is undetermined. Per germline, CDR1 SGHDN and CDR2 FVKESK. Trimming left V 2 bases short and J 0 bases short, with 11 bases between. The CDR3 loop spans 15 amino acids. TCRdb called the reads again in MiXCR, with one record for every CDR3 protein. This table has more than 85,000 distinct CDR3 sequences, about 30% appearing once. The chain employs TRBV14 and TRBJ2-7; no clear D. The sequences come from CD8+ T cells from cultured PBMCs, collected from culture after CMV antigen stimulation. This clonotype was sampled from a human donor in good health (CMV status not recorded). Some clones in this sample may be carry-over from other donors' samples. The CDR3 bases are TGTGCCAGCAGCCAATATACTTCTAACTCCTACGAGCAGTACTTC. It encodes CASSQYTSNSYEQYF.